These 22 T cell receptor beta chains originate from one sample sequenced in a study of shared clonotypes between healthy human individuals. Only in-frame clones appear in the TCRdb table, and some are missing; sequencing was by immunoSEQ multiplex PCR. The table shows 1,500,000 or so clones, with 95% to 97% occurring only once. The specimen was naive CD4+ T cells sorted from blood. Noted subset: CD45RA+ positively selected. The source of these receptors is a man in his thirties or forties in good health.

This clone was seen a single time. This chain connects TRBV5-1 to TRBJ2-6; no clear D. The CDR3 runs to 16 residues. V was shortened by 0 bases and J by 0 bases, with 7 bases between the two germline ends. Germline assignment: CDR1 SGHRS and CDR2 YFSETQ. CDR3 in amino acids: CASSLAPDSGANVLTF. CDR3 nucleotide sequence: TGCGCCAGCAGCTTGGCCCCGGACTCTGGGGCCAACGTCCTGACTTTC.

As DNA, the CDR3 is TGTGCCAGCAGCTTAGATGACGGCTCCTACGAGCAGTACTTC. It specifies CASSLDDGSYEQYF. V and J are TRBV7-6 and TRBJ2-7; D not certain. CDR3 size: 14 residues. CDR1 and CDR2 from the germline V gene are SGHVS and FNYEAQ. Trimming took 1 base from V and 0 from J, leaving 7 bases between them.

The chain uses TRBV10-1 and TRBJ2-7; TRBD2 agrees at 14 bases. V shed 6 bases and J 7 bases; nucleotides not matched to a gene: 5. The CDR3 consists of 14 residues. Germline CDR1 is WNHNN and CDR2 is SYGVQD (reference sequence). The DNA of the CDR3 is TGCGCCAGCAGCGTCGGACTAGCGGGAGGAGAGCAGTACTTC. Encoded protein: CASSVGLAGGEQYF.

The chain has TRBV29-1 and TRBJ2-7; D is unresolved. From germline, CDR1 is SQVTM and CDR2 ANQGSEA. Trimming pared 4 bases from V and 5 bases from J, leaving 9 bases between. The CDR3 loop spans 11 amino acids. The CDR3 DNA is TGCAGCGTTGGGCATATCGACGAGCAGTACTTC. Translated: CSVGHIDEQYF.

The rearrangement uses TRBV6-1 and TRBJ2-7; perhaps D is TRBD1 or TRBD2 (5 bases each). The germline CDR1 and CDR2 sequences are MNHNS and SASEGT. The V gene lost 5 bases and the J gene lost 1 base, with 15 bases spanning the gap. The CDR3 loop spans 15 amino acids. The CDR3 here is CASSPQGATSYEQYF. CDR3 nucleotide sequence: TGTGCCAGCAGTCCCCAGGGAGCGACATCCTACGAGCAGTACTTC.

Regarding this clone: This sample also contains other DNA sequences that code for the same CDR3. The chain combines TRBV30 with TRBJ2-7; 8 bases are shared with TRBD1. V lost 5 bases to trimming and J lost 4 bases; unmatched junction nucleotides: 4. Germline CDR1 is GTSNPN and CDR2 is SVGIG (reference sequence). This CDR3 has 12 amino acids. CDR3 bases: TGTGCCTGGGGGACAGGAGGATACGAGCAGTACTTC. Translated: CAWGTGGYEQYF.

V usage is TRBV5-1 and J usage is TRBJ2-3; D gene unclear. Germline CDR1 and CDR2: SGHRS and YFSETQ. The V and J ends lost 1 base and 6 bases respectively, with 12 bases between them. CDR3 size: 14 residues. In DNA, the CDR3 is TGCGCCAGCAGCTTGTTTCTCGTAGAGGATACGCAGTATTTT. The encoded protein is CASSLFLVEDTQYF.

This clone was seen once. V usage is TRBV10-3 and J usage is TRBJ1-2, with 10 nucleotides matching TRBD1. V lost 4 bases and J lost 5; bases outside the gene matches: 4. CDR1 ENHRY and CDR2 SYGVKD come from the germline V gene. CDR3 size: 14 residues. CDR3 sequence (DNA): TGTGCCATCAGTGCGACAGGGGGCGGTTATGGCTACACCTTC. Its protein product is CAISATGGGYGYTF.

V is TRBV5-1 and J is TRBJ2-1; D is possibly TRBD1 (6 bases). CDR1 SGHRS and CDR2 YFSETQ come from the germline V gene. The germline V and J ends were trimmed by 2 bases and 4 bases, with 10 bases remaining between them. This CDR3 has 14 amino acids. The CDR3 bases are TGCGCCAGCAGCTTCGAACAGGGATACAATGAGCAGTTCTTC. This codes for CASSFEQGYNEQFF.

This clone has a single count. The gene calls are TRBV4-3 and TRBJ2-2, with 8 nucleotides matching TRBD1. The CDR3 spans 17 residues. CDR1 is LGHNA and CDR2 is YSLEER in the germline V gene. Unmatched junction bases numbered 4, after V lost 1 base and J lost 0 bases. The CDR3 bases are TGCGCCAGCAGCCAAGGGCCAGGGGGCGCGAACACCGGGGAGCTGTTTTTT. It specifies CASSQGPGGANTGELFF.

This clone has a single count. This sequence joins TRBV27 and TRBJ2-2; no definite D call. Trimming cost V 5 bases and J 5 bases, with 9 bases left between them. Per germline, CDR1 MNHEY and CDR2 SMNVEV (reference sequence). The CDR3 is 13 residues long. The CDR3 here is CASSQYSTGELFF. CDR3 coding DNA: TGTGCCAGCAGTCAGTACAGTACCGGGGAGCTGTTTTTT.

This rearrangement joins TRBV7-3 to TRBJ2-3; 8 nucleotides match TRBD2. Germline V gene lookup returns CDR1 SGHTA and CDR2 FQGTGA. CDR3 length: 15 residues. After removal of 2 bases from V and 1 base from J, the junction contained 2 bases not matched to a gene. The DNA of the CDR3 is TGTGCCAGCAGCTTAGGGACTAGGCGCACAGATACGCAGTATTTT. Translated, it gives CASSLGTRRTDTQYF.

The J gene is TRBJ2-1, the V gene TRBV6-1; the D gene is possibly TRBD2 (6 bases). This CDR3 contains 15 residues. Germline V gene data show CDR1 as MNHNS and CDR2 as SASEGT. Trimming stripped 6 bases from V and 0 bases from J, with 12 bases between. This chain's CDR3 is CASRTLGGSYNEQFF. DNA of the CDR3: TGTGCCAGCAGGACCCTGGGGGGCTCCTACAATGAGCAGTTCTTC.

The chain employs TRBV4-1 and TRBJ2-2; 9 nucleotides agree with TRBD2. Germline V CDR1 and CDR2: MGHRA, YSYEKL. The CDR3 runs 19 residues. The V gene end was trimmed by 0 bases and the J gene end by 8 bases; junction bases not matched to a gene: 16. The CDR3, as DNA: TGCGCCAGCAGCCAAGATTCTTCAACCGGGACTAGCTGGATTGGGGAGCTGTTTTTT. Residues: CASSQDSSTGTSWIGELFF.

V usage is TRBV11-2 and J usage is TRBJ1-4, with unresolved D. The CDR3 totals 11 residues. Germline V gene data show CDR1 as SGHAT and CDR2 as FQNNGV. V dropped 5 bases and J dropped 8 bases, with 6 bases sitting between them. Here the CDR3 reads CASSLGEKLFF. The CDR3 nucleotides read TGTGCCAGCAGCCTAGGGGAAAAACTGTTTTTT.

J is TRBJ2-2 and V is TRBV6-6, with 10 bases fitting TRBD1. CDR3 length: 16 residues. The germline V gene has CDR1 MNHNY and CDR2 SVGAGI (reference sequence). V gave up 2 bases and J gave up 8 bases; unmatched junction bases: 8. The CDR3 reads CASSYPTGTGVGELFF. As DNA, the CDR3 is TGTGCCAGCAGTTACCCGACGGGGACAGGGGTAGGGGAGCTGTTTTTT.

The rearrangement uses TRBV18 and TRBJ2-2; TRBD1 might be the D (6 bases). V was clipped by 5 bases and J by 5 bases, with 15 bases between them. CDR3 length: 15 residues. Per germline, CDR1 KGHSH and CDR2 LQKENI. CDR3 DNA: TGTGCCAGCTCAATAAAACAGGGAGTTACCGGGGAGCTGTTTTTT. This codes for CASSIKQGVTGELFF. Full variable domain (rest looked up from reference TRBV18 and TRBJ2-2): NAGVMQNPRHLVRRRGQEARLRCSPMKGHSHVYWYRQLPEEGLKFMVYLQKENIIDESGMPKERFSAEFPKEGPSILRIQQVVRGDSAAYFCASSIKQGVTGELFFGEGSRLTVL.

The rearrangement joins TRBV29-1 to TRBJ2-1, with 10 bases lining up with TRBD1. V gave up 6 bases and J gave up 7 bases; unmatched junction bases: 6. The CDR3 spans 13 residues. Germline CDR1 reads SQVTM; CDR2 reads ANQGSEA. The CDR3 is CSVLGTGVNEQFF. CDR3 DNA: TGCAGCGTGCTTGGGACAGGGGTGAATGAGCAGTTCTTC.

This chain joins TRBV5-1 and TRBJ2-1; D is possibly TRBD1 or TRBD2 (5 bases each). CDR3 length: 15 amino acids. Germline lookup yields CDR1 SGHRS and CDR2 YFSETQ. Deletions cut 2 bases from V and 9 bases from J, with 18 bases between. The CDR3 spells CASSLRAGSRGEQFF. The CDR3 DNA sequence: TGCGCCAGCAGCTTAAGGGCGGGCTCGAGGGGTGAGCAGTTCTTC.

The chain employs TRBV7-2 and TRBJ1-1; weak D call: TRBD1 (6 bases). Trimming pared 4 bases from V and 0 bases from J, leaving 15 bases between. This CDR3 contains 16 residues. Germline V gene data show CDR1 as SGHTA and CDR2 as FQGNSA. CDR3 coding DNA: TGTGCCAGCAGCTCTCAACCGGGACACATGAACACTGAAGCTTTCTTT. The encoded protein is CASSSQPGHMNTEAFF.

The genes are TRBV28 and TRBJ2-1; 10 bases agree with TRBD2. Germline-derived CDR1 and CDR2 are MDHEN and SYDVKM. The CDR3 is made up of 17 amino acids. The trim removed 4 bases at V and 7 bases at J, leaving 13 bases unmatched. CDR3 DNA: TGTGCCAGCAGTTCCCGGGGGCTAGCGGGAGATGGGAATGAGCAGTTCTTC. Amino acid sequence: CASSSRGLAGDGNEQFF. Together with reference TRBV28 and TRBJ2-1, the CDR3 gives the full variable domain: DVKVTQSSRYLVKRTGEKVFLECVQDMDHENMFWYRQDPGLGLRLIYFSYDVKMKEKGDIPEGYSVSREKKERFSLILESASTNQTSMYLCASSSRGLAGDGNEQFFGPGTRLTVL.

The gene calls are TRBV10-1 and TRBJ2-7, with TRBD1 matching 8 bases. Germline CDR1 reads WNHNN; CDR2 reads SYGVQD (reference sequence). The CDR3 is 14 amino acids. Trimming at V came to 2 bases and at J to 4 bases, leaving 4 bases not matched to a gene. The CDR3 DNA reads as TGCGCCAGCAGTGAGACGGGACAGGAGTACGAGCAGTACTTC. Translating it yields CASSETGQEYEQYF.